A selection of T cell receptor beta chains follows, all from one sample in a study of blood T cell repertoires in COVID-19. Using immunoSEQ multiplex PCR, the repertoire was profiled, and TCRdb retains in-frame clones only, with some absent. The table records about 250,000 clones, 80% to 90% of them present only once. Sample: peripheral blood. These receptors all stem from a man at least 80 years old with acute or convalescent COVID-19. CDR3s include the opening cysteine and the closing phenylalanine or tryptophan. Each record gives: clone size, CDR3 length, D gene, V gene, J gene, CDR3 DNA, CDR3 protein. D genes are given only for firm matches. Where a row states a size, it is once, few, many or the class of an expanded clone; other rows omit it.

>-|16|-|TRBV19|TRBJ1-3
TGTGCCAGTAGTTTGGGACTGGCGCCCTCTGGAAACACCATATATTTT
CASSLGLAPSGNTIYF
>-|13|-|TRBV7-9|TRBJ2-3
TGTGCCAGCAGCTTAGTTCAGACAGATACGCAGTATTTT
CASSLVQTDTQYF
>-|18|-|TRBV11-2|TRBJ2-3
TGTGCCAGCAGCCCCCCTTGGCTTTTGCGGGCTAGCACAGATACGCAGTATTTT
CASSPPWLLRASTDTQYF
>once|14|-|TRBV27|TRBJ1-2
TGTGCCAGCAGTTTCAGGGGCGCGTACTATGGCTACACCTTC
CASSFRGAYYGYTF
>-|14|TRBD2|TRBV7-9|TRBJ2-1
TGTGCCAGCAGCCCGGGACTAGCGGAGAATGAGCAGTTCTTC
CASSPGLAENEQFF
>-|13|-|TRBV11-3|TRBJ2-5
TGTGCCAGCAGCTTAGACAGGAGGCAGACCCAGTACTTC
CASSLDRRQTQYF
>few|12|-|TRBV10-2|TRBJ1-2
TGCGCCAGCAGGGACAGCGAATATGGCTACACCTTC
CASRDSEYGYTF
>-|15|-|TRBV28|TRBJ1-1
TGTGCCAGCAGTCTAGGAGGGTCGGAGGGCACTGAAGCTTTCTTT
CASSLGGSEGTEAFF
>-|13|TRBD1|TRBV19|TRBJ1-1
TGTGCCAGTAGTACAAACAGGGGCACTGAAGCTTTCTTT
CASSTNRGTEAFF
>-|14|-|TRBV7-9|TRBJ2-3
TGTGCCAGCAGCACTCTTGGGGCAGCAGATACGCAGTATTTT
CASSTLGAADTQYF
>-|14|-|TRBV11-1|TRBJ2-7
TGTGCCAGCAGCCAATTTAGACAGACCTACGAGCAGTACTTC
CASSQFRQTYEQYF
>-|17|TRBD1|TRBV5-6|TRBJ2-2
TGTGCCAGCAGACCCTCATCAGGGGGCCTGAACACCGGGGAGCTGTTTTTT
CASRPSSGGLNTGELFF
>-|13|TRBD1|TRBV2|TRBJ1-5
TGTGCCTCCCAGGGGACAGGGTATCAGCCCCAGCATTTT
CASQGTGYQPQHF
>-|15|-|TRBV15|TRBJ1-1
TGTGCCACCAGCTCCTGGACGGAGCGGGACACTGAAGCTTTCTTT
CATSSWTERDTEAFF
>-|16|TRBD2|TRBV5-1|TRBJ2-7
TGCGCCAGCAGCGCCCCTAGCGGGGGGGCGTCCTACGAGCAGTACTTC
CASSAPSGGASYEQYF
>once|15|-|TRBV7-9|TRBJ1-5
TGTGCCAGCAGCTTAACCGGGGGTGGCAATCAGCCCCAGCATTTT
CASSLTGGGNQPQHF
>-|16|-|TRBV5-1|TRBJ2-2
TGCGCCAGCAGCTTGGATCTGGGGCCCGGAGCCGGGGAGCTGTTTTTT
CASSLDLGPGAGELFF
>-|18|-|TRBV12-2|TRBJ1-2
TGTGCAAGTCGCTTGGGGCTTATGTGGGCTCCTACTAACTATGGCTACACCTTC
CASRLGLMWAPTNYGYTF
>-|15|-|TRBV7-9|TRBJ2-5
TGTGCCAGCAGCTTATCTCTCCGGGGTCAAGAGACCCAGTACTTC
CASSLSLRGQETQYF
>-|16|-|TRBV18|TRBJ1-1
TGTGCCAGCTCACCACCGGGGGGGCTGATGAACACTGAAGCTTTCTTT
CASSPPGGLMNTEAFF
>-|15|TRBD1|TRBV7-2|TRBJ1-4
TGTGCCAGCACCGTACAGGGGCCGACTAATGAAAAACTGTTTTTT
CASTVQGPTNEKLFF
>once|14|-|TRBV7-8|TRBJ2-5
TGTGCCAGCAGTTGGGGCAGGGGTCAAGAGACCCAGTACTTC
CASSWGRGQETQYF
>-|15|TRBD2|TRBV4-3|TRBJ2-3
TGCGCCAGCAGCCAGAGGCGGGAGGGCAGAGATACGCAGTATTTT
CASSQRREGRDTQYF
>-|14|TRBD1|TRBV4-1|TRBJ2-1
TGCGCCAGCAGCAGGGTGGGGACAGGGGATGAGCAGTTCTTC
CASSRVGTGDEQFF
>-|12|TRBD1|TRBV12-3/TRBV12-4|TRBJ1-1
TGTGCCAGCAGGGGACAGTACACTGAAGCTTTCTTT
CASRGQYTEAFF